These T cell receptor beta chains were read from a single sample in a study of CD8+ T cells in alopecia areata. TCRdb's table, derived via immunoSEQ multiplex PCR, lists solely in-frame clones and lacks some. Among more than 200,000 clones listed, approximately 72% were seen once. The sample in question was CD4+ T cells sorted from blood, obtained between weeks 44 and 45, from a patient treated with tofacitinib. Every receptor here comes from a human donor with alopecia areata. Each CDR3 is given with its conserved first and last residue. A D gene is named only where the DNA matches it firmly. Size is stated for part of the rows, as once, few or many counts, or as a class when the clone is expanded.

cdr3_aa,cdr3_nt,v_call,d_call,clone_size,j_call
CASSLGVGGTANSPLHF,TGTGCCAGCAGCTTAGGGGTAGGGGGCACCGCGAATTCACCCCTCCACTTT,TRBV7-8,TRBD1,.,TRBJ1-6
CASSLAAGSTDTQYF,TGTGCCAGCAGCTTAGCAGCGGGGAGCACAGATACGCAGTATTTT,TRBV7-9,TRBD2,.,TRBJ2-3
CASSPTHLSYEQYF,TGTGCCAGCAGCCCAACTCATTTAAGCTACGAGCAGTACTTC,TRBV7-3,.,.,TRBJ2-7
CSVGENRAGANVLTF,TGCAGCGTTGGAGAGAACAGGGCTGGGGCCAACGTCCTGACTTTC,TRBV29-1,.,.,TRBJ2-6
CAWSERETQYF,TGTGCCTGGAGTGAACGAGAGACCCAGTACTTC,TRBV30,.,.,TRBJ2-5
CASSLAGPGLTGELFF,TGTGCCAGCAGCTTAGCCGGACCGGGTCTCACCGGGGAGCTGTTTTTT,TRBV7-2,.,.,TRBJ2-2
CSVGAAFF,TGCAGCGTTGGGGCTGCTTTCTTT,TRBV29-1,.,.,TRBJ1-1
CASSRGTRNTGELFF,TGTGCCAGTAGTAGGGGGACAAGGAACACCGGGGAGCTGTTTTTT,TRBV19,.,few,TRBJ2-2
CASSVGLSETQYF,TGTGCCAGCTCCGTTGGATTGTCGGAGACCCAGTACTTC,TRBV9,.,.,TRBJ2-5
CASRAIGARGAKNIQYF,TGTGCCAGCAGAGCGATAGGCGCCCGGGGGGCCAAAAACATTCAGTACTTC,TRBV7-9,.,.,TRBJ2-4
CARQGADGYTF,TGTGCAAGGCAGGGGGCTGACGGCTACACCTTC,TRBV11-2,TRBD1,.,TRBJ1-2
CSVPGGVEGYTF,TGCAGCGTCCCCGGGGGGGTTGAGGGCTACACCTTC,TRBV29-1,.,.,TRBJ1-2
CAISGTSLMGSYEQYF,TGTGCCATCAGTGGGACTTCCCTCATGGGCTCCTACGAGCAGTACTTC,TRBV10-3,.,few,TRBJ2-7
CASGLVEAGELFF,TGTGCTAGTGGTTTGGTCGAGGCTGGGGAGCTGTTTTTT,TRBV12-5,.,.,TRBJ2-2
CASSLGGPGNQPQHF,TGTGCCAGCAGCTTAGGTGGGCCTGGCAATCAGCCCCAGCATTTT,TRBV7-9,.,.,TRBJ1-5
CASGPRDSKSYEQYF,TGTGCTAGTGGTCCCCGGGACAGTAAATCCTACGAGCAGTACTTC,TRBV12-5,TRBD1,.,TRBJ2-7
CASSLDRGNSPLHF,TGTGCCAGCTCACTGGACAGGGGTAATTCACCCCTCCACTTT,TRBV18,TRBD1,.,TRBJ1-6
CASREKETQYF,TGCGCCAGCAGGGAGAAAGAGACCCAGTACTTC,TRBV5-1,.,.,TRBJ2-5
CASSQGTVMNTGELFF,TGCGCCAGCAGCCAAGGGACAGTCATGAACACCGGGGAGCTGTTTTTT,TRBV4-3,.,.,TRBJ2-2
CASSAASPLHF,TGTGCCAGCAGCGCAGCTTCACCCCTCCACTTT,TRBV7-8,.,few,TRBJ1-6
CASSPAGLNTEAFF,TGCGCCAGCAGCCCGGCAGGGCTGAACACTGAAGCTTTCTTT,TRBV4-3,.,.,TRBJ1-1
CASSLLDIEQFF,TGTGCCAGCAGCTTACTGGACATCGAGCAGTTCTTC,TRBV5-6,.,.,TRBJ2-1
CASSSRMSGELFF,TGTGCCAGCAGCTCCAGGATGAGCGGGGAGCTGTTTTTT,TRBV7-2,.,few,TRBJ2-2
CASSQDPPLGFSTGELFF,TGCGCCAGCAGCCAAGACCCCCCCCTGGGATTTAGCACCGGGGAGCTGTTTTTT,TRBV4-3,.,.,TRBJ2-2
CASSLKGHRGEAFF,TGTGCCAGCAGTTTAAAGGGCCACAGGGGCGAAGCTTTCTTT,TRBV28,TRBD1,.,TRBJ1-1
CSEGTSELKTQYF,TGCAGCGAGGGGACTAGCGAATTAAAGACCCAGTACTTC,TRBV29-1,TRBD2,.,TRBJ2-5
CASSQDRLAGGLDTQYF,TGCGCCAGCAGCCAAGATCGACTAGCGGGGGGCCTTGATACGCAGTATTTT,TRBV4-3,TRBD2,.,TRBJ2-3
CAWSDSGRTLNSPLHF,TGTGCCTGGAGCGACTCGGGCAGAACTCTAAATTCACCCCTCCACTTT,TRBV30,.,.,TRBJ1-6
CASSPRDRIGEQYF,TGTGCCAGCAGCCCCCGGGACAGGATAGGGGAGCAGTACTTC,TRBV5-4,TRBD1,.,TRBJ2-7
CATSRLRGLNQPQHF,TGTGCCACCAGCAGACTCCGGGGCCTCAATCAGCCCCAGCATTTT,TRBV15,.,.,TRBJ1-5
CATSRDLRSIWDYGYTF,TGTGCCACCAGCAGAGATCTCCGTAGTATTTGGGACTATGGCTACACCTTC,TRBV15,.,once,TRBJ1-2
CSVENRENYGYTF,TGCAGCGTTGAAAACAGGGAGAACTATGGCTACACCTTC,TRBV29-1,.,.,TRBJ1-2
CAWSLAGGTEQFF,TGTGCCTGGAGTCTAGCGGGGGGGACCGAGCAGTTCTTC,TRBV30,TRBD2,.,TRBJ2-1
CATSRSGPANPGYTF,TGTGCCACCAGCAGATCCGGACCGGCGAACCCGGGCTACACCTTC,TRBV15,.,.,TRBJ1-2
CASSGGSAYEQYF,TGTGCCAGCAGCGGAGGGTCGGCCTACGAGCAGTACTTC,TRBV5-4,.,.,TRBJ2-7
CSVEGTSYEQFF,TGCAGCGTTGAAGGGACTAGCTATGAGCAGTTCTTC,TRBV29-1,TRBD2,few,TRBJ2-1
CASSGSQGGYGYTF,TGTGCCAGCTCAGGCAGCCAGGGTGGCTATGGCTACACCTTC,TRBV6-1,.,few,TRBJ1-2
CAWSRGGAEKLFF,TGTGCCTGGAGTCGTGGAGGGGCTGAAAAACTGTTTTTT,TRBV30,.,.,TRBJ1-4
CSVEPPGLRGYTF,TGCAGCGTTGAACCCCCGGGGTTGCGTGGCTACACCTTC,TRBV29-1,.,.,TRBJ1-2
CASSSRSEGETQYF,TGTGCCAGCAGCTCCAGGTCGGAGGGAGAGACCCAGTACTTC,TRBV7-8,.,.,TRBJ2-5
CASSHGLAGGTSYEQYF,TGCGCCAGCAGCCACGGACTAGCGGGGGGCACCTCCTACGAGCAGTACTTC,TRBV5-1,TRBD2,.,TRBJ2-7
CAWSVRGAALIEAFF,TGTGCCTGGAGTGTCCGAGGGGCGGCCCTTATTGAAGCTTTCTTT,TRBV30,.,few,TRBJ1-1
CASSALAGGSTDTQYF,TGTGCCAGCAGTGCGTTGGCGGGGGGGAGCACAGATACGCAGTATTTT,TRBV6-1,TRBD2,few,TRBJ2-3